The 20 T cell receptor beta chains reported below all come from one sample, sequenced in a study. TCRdb itself ran the 5' RACE reads through MiXCR, one entry per CDR3 protein. Of around 34,000 distinct CDR3 sequences listed, over 25% were seen once; the top ten hold over 2%. The sorted Tregs were CD4+CD25+CD127-/low cells. The sequenced sample was tumor-infiltrating Tregs sorted from the breast tumor. The receptors here all came from a female donor with breast cancer.

The sample holds many counts of this clonotype. The V and J genes are TRBV25-1 and TRBJ1-5; D possibly corresponds to TRBD1 (6 bases). Trimming pared 4 bases from V and 2 bases from J, leaving 9 bases between. The germline V gene has CDR1 MGHDK and CDR2 SYGVNS. The CDR3 loop spans 14 amino acids. In DNA, the CDR3 is TGTGCCAGCAGTGCGGGGGGCGGCAATCAGCCCCAGCATTTT. Its translation: CASSAGGGNQPQHF.

Regarding this clonotype: This clone may be a read error of a much larger clone one base away. Without the conserved terminal phenylalanine or tryptophan, this CDR3 likely stems from a read error. In DNA form, the CDR3 reads TGTGCCAGCAGCTTAGACAGACTTGGGACCCAGTACTAC. This sequence encodes CASSLDRLGTQYY. J is TRBJ2-5 and V is TRBV7-9, with D hard to call. The CDR3 length is 13 residues. Germline V gives CDR1 SEHNR, CDR2 FQNEAQ (reference sequence). The germline V and J ends were trimmed by 1 base and 7 bases, with 10 bases remaining between them.

There are a few counts of this clonotype. This chain links TRBV29-1 with TRBJ1-1; D is perhaps TRBD1 (5 bases). Germline CDR1 SQVTM, CDR2 ANQGSEA. Trimming shortened V by 4 bases and J by 2 bases, and 14 bases separated the two germline ends. The CDR3 runs to 14 residues. In DNA, the CDR3 is TGCAGCGTTGTGAGGGGAGGGGTCAACACTGAAGCTTTCTTT. This sequence encodes CSVVRGGVNTEAFF.

There are a few counts of this clonotype. The chain combines TRBV25-1 with TRBJ2-1; unclear D gene. Germline V gene lookup returns CDR1 MGHDK and CDR2 SYGVNS. This CDR3 has 11 residues. With 8 bases removed from V and 4 bases from J, the gap between germline ends came to 6 bases. The CDR3 is CASGVYNEQFF. The DNA for the CDR3 is TGTGCCAGCGGGGTTTACAATGAGCAGTTCTTC.

This clonotype has a count of ten or more. V gene TRBV6-1 combines with J gene TRBJ1-3; D may be TRBD1 (5 bases). The CDR3 extends over 17 amino acids. The V end lost 0 bases, the J end lost 0 bases, and 12 bases lay between the germline ends. Germline V CDR1 and CDR2: MNHNS, SASEGT. CDR3 sequence: CASSEAGGVRSGNTIYF. CDR3 bases: TGTGCCAGCAGTGAAGCTGGGGGGGTCCGCTCTGGAAACACCATATATTTT.

This clonotype was seen repeatedly, ten times or more. The CDR3 is CASSHGGETQYF. CDR3 DNA sequence: TGTGCCAGCAGCCATGGAGGGGAGACCCAGTACTTC. V and J are TRBV2 and TRBJ2-5; tentatively, D is TRBD2 (6 bases). The V and J ends lost 6 bases and 5 bases respectively, with 10 bases between them. The germline gives CDR1 SNHLY, CDR2 FYNNEI. The CDR3 consists of 12 residues. The entire variable domain, with the rest obtained from reference TRBV2 and TRBJ2-5, is as follows: EPEVTQTPSHQVTQMGQEVILRCVPISNHLYFYWYRQILGQKVEFLVSFYNNEISEKSEIFDDQFSVERPDGSNFTLKIRSTKLEDSAMYFCASSHGGETQYFGPGTRLLVL.

This clonotype was seen only a few times. This chain connects TRBV9 to TRBJ2-3; 7 nucleotides match TRBD2. The CDR3 is 15 residues long. J gave up 5 bases and V 2 bases, and 8 bases lay outside the gene matches. CDR1 is SGDLS and CDR2 is YYNGEE in the germline V gene. CDR3 bases: TGTGCCAGCAGCGTCGGACCCAGCGGGGTAGATACGCAGTATTTT. It encodes CASSVGPSGVDTQYF.

This clonotype was observed a handful of times. The chain recombines TRBV12-3 or TRBV12-4 with TRBJ2-2, with D perhaps TRBD1 (6 bases). The CDR3 extends over 15 amino acids. With 3 bases removed from V and 3 bases from J, the gap between germline ends came to 11 bases. CDR3 DNA: TGTGCCAGCAGTTTTCAGGGGCGCTACACCGGGGAGCTGTTTTTT. This codes for CASSFQGRYTGELFF.

This clonotype was observed at least ten times. The chain has TRBV20-1 and TRBJ1-5; D remains ambiguous. Germline assignment: CDR1 DFQATT and CDR2 SNEGSKA (reference sequence). V was trimmed by 3 bases and J by 2 bases, leaving 5 bases between them. The CDR3 has 12 amino acids. The CDR3 DNA reads TGCAGTGCTAGTTTGGGCAATCAGCCCCAGCATTTT. Translating it yields CSASLGNQPQHF.

As for this clonotype: Lacking the conserved final phenylalanine or tryptophan, this CDR3 likely reflects a read error. The gene calls are TRBV7-9 and TRBJ1-1; D not resolved. The ends were cut back, 3 bases at V and 7 bases at J, with 9 bases in the middle. The CDR3 loop spans 12 amino acids. CDR1 is SEHNR, CDR2 FQNEAQ, per germline (reference sequence). This chain's CDR3 is CASSLSGNEAFL. The CDR3 coding sequence is TGTGCCAGCAGCTTGTCCGGAAATGAAGCTTTCCTT.

This clonotype is classed as medium-sized (0.01 to 0.1%). The V and J genes are TRBV25-1 and TRBJ1-3; D uncertain. CDR1 is MGHDK and CDR2 is SYGVNS in the germline V gene. This CDR3 has 13 amino acids. Deletions cut 5 bases from V and 1 base from J, with 6 bases between. In DNA, the CDR3 is TGTGCCAGCAGTTCTCCATCTGGAAACACCATATATTTT. It specifies CASSSPSGNTIYF.

By sample share, this clonotype is medium-sized. The chain has TRBV4-1 and TRBJ2-1; 10 bases match TRBD2. The CDR3 length is 16 residues. Germline CDR1 is MGHRA and CDR2 is YSYEKL. With 1 base clipped from V and 0 bases from J, the junction kept 0 bases outside the gene matches. This CDR3 is CASSQVAGGSYNEQFF. The CDR3 DNA follows: TGCGCCAGCAGCCAAGTAGCGGGAGGCTCCTACAATGAGCAGTTCTTC.

There are many counts of this clonotype. The chain employs TRBV10-1 and TRBJ1-1; 7 bases are a match to TRBD1. Germline CDR1 and CDR2: WNHNN and SYGVQD (reference sequence). V dropped 3 bases and J dropped 10; count of bases not matched to a gene: 5. CDR3 length: 12 residues. The CDR3 reads CASSDDRAGAFF. The CDR3 coding sequence is TGCGCCAGCAGTGATGACAGGGCGGGAGCTTTCTTT.

The V call is TRBV29-1, the J call TRBJ1-5, with D possibly TRBD1 on 6 matching bases. The CDR3 contains 13 residues. In germline, CDR1 is SQVTM, CDR2 ANQGSEA. V lost 4 bases, J lost 4 bases, and 11 bases lay in between. This chain's CDR3 is CSVGGGANQPQHF. CDR3 coding DNA: TGCAGCGTTGGCGGGGGCGCGAATCAGCCCCAGCATTTT.

The table lists this clonotype with a few counts. The CDR3 DNA follows: TGTGCCACCAGTGAGGGGGACAGATTTACCGGGGAGCTGTTTTTT. Residues: CATSEGDRFTGELFF. The chain combines TRBV24-1 with TRBJ2-2, with TRBD1 identical over 7 bases. This CDR3 comprises 15 residues. Trimming at V came to 4 bases and at J to 5 bases, leaving 6 bases not matched to a gene. Germline values: CDR1 KGHDR, CDR2 SFDVKD.

This clonotype turned up a few times. The rearrangement links TRBV13 to TRBJ2-1; 10 bases align to TRBD2. This CDR3 has 16 residues. With 3 bases clipped from V and 2 bases from J, the junction kept 4 bases outside the gene matches. The V gene's germline CDR1 is PRHDT and CDR2 FYEKMQ (reference sequence). In nucleotides, the CDR3 is TGTGCCAGCAGCTTTTTCCTAGCGGGAGCCTACAATGAGCAGTTCTTC. As protein: CASSFFLAGAYNEQFF.

This clonotype occurred a few times. The rearrangement uses TRBV6-5 and TRBJ2-7, with TRBD1 matching 10 bases. The CDR3 has 14 residues. Unmatched junction bases numbered 7, after V lost 6 bases and J lost 5 bases. Germline CDR1 and CDR2: MNHEY and SVGAGI. DNA for the CDR3: TGTGCCAGCAGCCCGGGACAGGGGTTCCACGAGCAGTACTTC. Translated: CASSPGQGFHEQYF.

On this clonotype itself: This may stem from a read error, because a much larger clone lies one nucleotide away. V usage is TRBV20-1 and J usage is TRBJ2-1; TRBD1 or TRBD2 may be the D gene (5 bases each). V was pared by 4 bases and J by 10 bases, with 17 bases between. Germline assignment: CDR1 DFQATT and CDR2 SNEGSKA (reference sequence). This CDR3 has 13 amino acids. This CDR3 reads CSAKGPTSNEQFF. CDR3 nucleotide sequence: TGCAGTGCTAAGGGACCTACCTCAAACGAGCAGTTCTTC.

A remark on this clonotype: This may be a read error: a much more frequent sequence differs by one nucleotide. The J gene is TRBJ1-5, the V gene TRBV9; D uncertain. Germline values: CDR1 SGDLS, CDR2 YYNGEE. The CDR3 sequence is 13 residues long. The CDR3 DNA reads TGTGCCAGCAGCGTAGGCTTCGGTCAGCCCCGGCATTTT. This sequence encodes CASSVGFGQPRHF.

This CDR3 is CSARDPDPTQYF. CDR3 nucleotides: TGCAGTGCTAGAGATCCTGATCCCACGCAGTATTTT. The V call is TRBV20-1, the J call TRBJ2-3; D gene uncertain. The CDR3 is 12 amino acids. V lost 0 bases and J 9 bases, leaving 10 bases between the germline ends. Germline CDR1 reads DFQATT; CDR2 reads SNEGSKA (reference sequence).